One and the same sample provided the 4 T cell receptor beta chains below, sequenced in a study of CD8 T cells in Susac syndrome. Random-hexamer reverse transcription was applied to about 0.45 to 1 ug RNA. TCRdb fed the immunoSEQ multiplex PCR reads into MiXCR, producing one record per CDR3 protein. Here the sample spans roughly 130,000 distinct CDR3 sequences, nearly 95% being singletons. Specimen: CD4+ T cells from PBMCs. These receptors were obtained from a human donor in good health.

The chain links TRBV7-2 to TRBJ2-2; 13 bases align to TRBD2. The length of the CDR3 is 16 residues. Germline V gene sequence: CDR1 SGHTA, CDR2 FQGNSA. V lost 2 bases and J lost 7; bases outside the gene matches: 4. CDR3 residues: CASSLQTSGRIGELFF. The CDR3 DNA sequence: TGTGCCAGCAGCTTACAGACTAGCGGGAGGATCGGGGAGCTGTTTTTT.

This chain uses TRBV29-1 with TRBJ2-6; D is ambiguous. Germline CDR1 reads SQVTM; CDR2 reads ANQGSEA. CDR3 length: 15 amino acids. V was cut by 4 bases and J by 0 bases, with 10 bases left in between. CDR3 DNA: TGCAGCGTTGTCCCGGGTCTCTCTGGGGCCAACGTCCTGACTTTC. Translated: CSVVPGLSGANVLTF.

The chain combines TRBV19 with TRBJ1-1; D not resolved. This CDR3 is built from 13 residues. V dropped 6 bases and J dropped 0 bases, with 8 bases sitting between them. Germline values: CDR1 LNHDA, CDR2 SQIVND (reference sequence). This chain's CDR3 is CASREYMNTEAFF. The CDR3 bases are TGTGCCAGTAGAGAGTATATGAACACTGAAGCTTTCTTT.

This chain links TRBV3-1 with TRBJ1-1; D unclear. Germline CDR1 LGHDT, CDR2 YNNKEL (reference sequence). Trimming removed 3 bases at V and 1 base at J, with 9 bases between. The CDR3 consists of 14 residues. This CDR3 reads CASSQDGQNTEAFF. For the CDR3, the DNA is TGTGCCAGCAGCCAGGACGGTCAGAACACTGAAGCTTTCTTT.